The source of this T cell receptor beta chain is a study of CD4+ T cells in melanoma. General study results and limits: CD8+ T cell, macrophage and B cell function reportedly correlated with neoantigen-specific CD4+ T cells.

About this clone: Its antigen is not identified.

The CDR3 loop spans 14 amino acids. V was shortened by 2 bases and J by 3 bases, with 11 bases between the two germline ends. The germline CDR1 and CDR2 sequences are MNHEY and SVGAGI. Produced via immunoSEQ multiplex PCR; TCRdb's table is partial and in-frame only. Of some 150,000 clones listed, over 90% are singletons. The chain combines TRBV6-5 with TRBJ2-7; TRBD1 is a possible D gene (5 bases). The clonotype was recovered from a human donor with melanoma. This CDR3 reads CASSYQDSIYEQYF. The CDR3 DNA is TGTGCCAGCAGTTACCAAGACAGTATCTACGAGCAGTACTTC.